These 22 T cell receptor beta chains share one sample of origin, sequenced in a study of T cell responses to AZD1222 COVID-19 vaccine. Assay used: immunoSEQ multiplex PCR; TCRdb lists only in-frame clones, some missing. This sample has 150,000 or so clones; approximately 94% occur once, and the top ten carry 4% to 5.5%. This sample comprised peripheral blood, obtained 28 days after the second AZD1222 dose. Receptors were obtained from an adult who received the AZD1222 COVID-19 vaccine.

This clone came up once. V is TRBV6-6 and J is TRBJ1-3; D remains unclear. The germline V and J ends were trimmed by 6 bases and 0 bases, with 6 bases remaining between them. This CDR3 spans 13 amino acids. Germline CDR1 is MNHNY and CDR2 is SVGAGI (reference sequence). CDR3 loop: CASSQISGNTIYF. The CDR3 DNA sequence: TGTGCCAGCAGCCAAATCTCTGGAAACACCATATATTTT.

Note on this clone: Other DNA sequences from this sample encode an identical CDR3 as well. The gene calls are TRBV30 and TRBJ2-7; D possibly corresponds to TRBD1 (6 bases). The CDR3 runs to 12 residues. CDR1 GTSNPN and CDR2 SVGIG come from the germline V gene (reference sequence). V lost 0 bases and J lost 3, with 6 bases in between. CDR3 in amino acids: CAWSVQGYEQYF. The CDR3 coding sequence is TGTGCCTGGAGTGTACAGGGCTACGAGCAGTACTTC.

The V call is TRBV6-5, the J call TRBJ1-5; D is perhaps TRBD1 (6 bases). Trimming cost V 1 base and J 7 bases, with 11 bases left between them. CDR3 length equals 14 residues. Germline CDR1 is MNHEY and CDR2 is SVGAGI. The CDR3 coding sequence is TGTGCCAGCAGTTACTTAGGGGGTAGCCAGCCCCAGCATTTT. This codes for CASSYLGGSQPQHF.

This chain uses TRBV15 with TRBJ1-3; D gene uncertain. Germline V lookup: CDR1 LNHNV, CDR2 YYDKDF (reference sequence). This CDR3 has 15 amino acids. V lost 1 base, J lost 2 bases, and 9 bases lay in between. The CDR3: CATSRVTAAGNTIYF. The CDR3 nucleotides read TGTGCCACCAGCAGAGTAACAGCGGCTGGAAACACCATATATTTT.

V is TRBV6-5 and J is TRBJ1-5; unclear D gene. Germline-derived CDR1 and CDR2 are MNHEY and SVGAGI. Deletions cut 8 bases from V and 6 bases from J, with 17 bases between. The CDR3 is 14 residues long. CDR3: CASAGAPGGQPQHF. The CDR3 DNA follows: TGTGCCAGCGCCGGAGCTCCGGGAGGTCAGCCCCAGCATTTT.

The gene calls are TRBV9 and TRBJ2-5; 9 bases match TRBD2. This CDR3 has 15 residues. The trim removed 4 bases at V and 1 base at J, leaving 5 bases unmatched. CDR1 is SGDLS and CDR2 is YYNGEE in the germline V gene. CDR3 DNA sequence: TGTGCCAGCAGCCCGCGGGGGGGAAGCCAAGAGACCCAGTACTTC. This encodes CASSPRGGSQETQYF.

The rearrangement uses TRBV9 and TRBJ2-7; TRBD2 agrees at 8 bases. The CDR3 contains 16 residues. In germline, CDR1 is SGDLS, CDR2 YYNGEE. V trimming: 4 bases; J trimming: 5 bases; junction bases outside the gene matches: 14. The CDR3 DNA is TGTGCCAGCAGCCCACCGGGGGGGGCCAGGGCCCACGAGCAGTACTTC. Residues: CASSPPGGARAHEQYF.

The chain has TRBV19 and TRBJ2-7; perhaps D is TRBD1 or TRBD2 (6 bases each). This CDR3 is built from 14 residues. Between the trimmed V and J ends, which lost 3 bases and 6 bases, there was a span of 15 bases. The germline CDR1 and CDR2 sequences are LNHDA and SQIVND (reference sequence). The CDR3 DNA reads TGTGCCAGTAGTATTAGGGGGGCGGGCGGCGAGCAGTACTTC. It codes for CASSIRGAGGEQYF.

The V gene is TRBV4-1, the J gene TRBJ2-3; TRBD2 matches at 7 bases. The J segment lost 0 bases and the V segment lost 4 bases, leaving 7 bases of the junction unmatched. This CDR3 is 16 amino acids long. Germline loops: CDR1 MGHRA, CDR2 YSYEKL. The CDR3 DNA follows: TGCGCCAGCAGCCTCCCCCGGGAGGAGAGCACAGATACGCAGTATTTT. This translates into CASSLPREESTDTQYF.

This clone was counted a single time. The CDR3 sequence: CASSESGTSLYEQYF. The CDR3 nucleotides read TGTGCCAGCAGCGAATCCGGGACTAGCCTCTACGAGCAGTACTTC. J is TRBJ2-7 and V is TRBV9; 9 nucleotides line up with TRBD2. Germline trimming cut 3 bases from V and 3 bases from J; bases unmatched to any gene: 7. CDR3 length: 15 amino acids. Germline loops: CDR1 SGDLS, CDR2 YYNGEE.

The CDR3 protein is CASSVWAGTSAYNEQFF. As DNA, the CDR3 is TGTGCCAGCAGCGTTTGGGCCGGGACTAGCGCCTACAATGAGCAGTTCTTC. This chain joins TRBV9 and TRBJ2-1, with 10 bases fitting TRBD2. The germline V gene has CDR1 SGDLS and CDR2 YYNGEE. There are 17 residues in the CDR3. After removal of 2 bases from V and 2 bases from J, the junction contained 7 bases not matched to a gene. Drawing the rest from reference TRBV9 and TRBJ2-1, the complete variable domain is DSGVTQTPKHLITATGQRVTLRCSPRSGDLSVYWYQQSLDQGLQFLIQYYNGEERAKGNILERFSAQQFPDLHSELNLSSLELGDSALYFCASSVWAGTSAYNEQFFGPGTRLTVL.

The genes are TRBV19 and TRBJ1-1; D gene uncertain. V was cut by 1 base and J by 1 base, with 4 bases left in between. The CDR3 loop spans 13 amino acids. CDR1 is LNHDA, CDR2 SQIVND, per germline (reference sequence). The CDR3 sequence is CASSIGPNTEAFF. DNA for the CDR3: TGTGCCAGTAGTATAGGACCGAACACTGAAGCTTTCTTT.

J is TRBJ2-1 and V is TRBV27; TRBD2 matches 11 bases. This CDR3 is 13 amino acids long. V was pared by 8 bases and J by 8 bases, with 5 bases of the junction left unmatched. The germline V gene has CDR1 MNHEY and CDR2 SMNVEV (reference sequence). The chain's CDR3 is CASGLAGGDEQFF. The CDR3 DNA reads as TGTGCCAGCGGATTAGCGGGAGGGGATGAGCAGTTCTTC.

This chain joins TRBV2 and TRBJ2-7; TRBD1 matches 7 bases. This CDR3 contains 15 residues. V shed 8 bases, J shed 3 bases, and the junction held 13 bases outside the gene matches. The germline gives CDR1 SNHLY, CDR2 FYNNEI. CDR3 sequence reads: CASRMGQSTIYEQYF. In nucleotides, the CDR3 is TGTGCCAGCCGAATGGGACAGAGTACTATCTACGAGCAGTACTTC.

The chain links TRBV9 to TRBJ1-4; 8 bases map to TRBD1. Germline CDR1 reads SGDLS; CDR2 reads YYNGEE. This CDR3 spans 18 amino acids. V shed 3 bases and J 2 bases; nucleotides not matched to a gene: 12. CDR3 DNA sequence: TGTGCCAGCAGCGCGACAGGGGAGTTATTTGACACTAATGAAAAACTGTTTTTT. Its protein product is CASSATGELFDTNEKLFF.

The rearrangement uses TRBV7-9 and TRBJ2-1, with 8 bases matching TRBD2. CDR1 is SEHNR and CDR2 is FQNEAQ in the germline V gene (reference sequence). V lost 7 bases to trimming and J lost 7 bases; unmatched junction nucleotides: 12. The CDR3 sequence is 15 residues long. CDR3 loop: CASTELSGRGNEQFF. CDR3 in DNA: TGTGCCAGCACGGAATTGAGCGGGAGAGGGAATGAGCAGTTCTTC.

The genes are TRBV5-6 and TRBJ2-1; weak D call: TRBD2 (6 bases). The CDR3 contains 11 residues. Between the trimmed V and J ends, which lost 3 bases and 9 bases, there was a span of 7 bases. Germline assignment: CDR1 SGHDT and CDR2 YYEEEE. The CDR3 DNA sequence: TGTGCCAGCAGCTGGAGGGGTGAGCAGTTCTTC. It translates to CASSWRGEQFF.

V and J are TRBV30 and TRBJ1-4; 8 bases agree with TRBD1. The CDR3 is made up of 14 amino acids. The trim removed 3 bases at V and 6 bases at J, leaving 6 bases unmatched. The germline V gene has CDR1 GTSNPN and CDR2 SVGIG (reference sequence). CDR3 residues: CAWRGIQGDEKLFF. The CDR3 DNA reads as TGTGCCTGGAGGGGAATACAGGGGGATGAAAAACTGTTTTTT.

The J gene is TRBJ1-2, the V gene TRBV10-3; 11 bases align to TRBD1. Trimming cost V 0 bases and J 8 bases; bases outside gene matches: 14. CDR3 length equals 18 residues. Germline V gene sequence: CDR1 ENHRY, CDR2 SYGVKD. CDR3 loop: CAISESLGNRDRGNGYTF. The DNA of the CDR3 is TGTGCCATCAGTGAGTCACTTGGGAACCGGGACAGGGGGAACGGCTACACCTTC.

The chain uses TRBV6-6 and TRBJ2-1, with 10 bases that match TRBD1. Germline V gene lookup returns CDR1 MNHNY and CDR2 SVGAGI (reference sequence). CDR3 length: 15 residues. Losses at the gene ends were 5 bases for V and 7 bases for J; bases not matched to a gene: 8. The CDR3 DNA sequence: TGTGCCAGCAGTCGACAGGGGGCGAAAGGAAATGAGCAGTTCTTC. The encoded protein is CASSRQGAKGNEQFF.

The chain uses TRBV5-1 and TRBJ2-1; D gene unclear. Looked up from germline, CDR1 is SGHRS and CDR2 is YFSETQ. This CDR3 is built from 12 residues. Trimming pared 1 base from V and 7 bases from J, leaving 6 bases between. The CDR3 here is CASSLSTNEQFF. The CDR3 region has the DNA TGCGCCAGCAGCTTGTCTACAAATGAGCAGTTCTTC.

This rearrangement joins TRBV19 to TRBJ1-2, with TRBD1 identical over 8 bases. The germline V gene has CDR1 LNHDA and CDR2 SQIVND (reference sequence). Trimming removed 8 bases from V and 2 bases from J; junction bases left unmatched: 13. This CDR3 is 16 amino acids long. Here the CDR3 reads CASAGGPLRINYGYTF. As DNA, the CDR3 is TGTGCCAGTGCAGGGGGCCCCCTTCGGATCAACTATGGCTACACCTTC.